This T cell receptor beta chain was identified in a study of T cell changes during pregnancy in multiple sclerosis. TCRdb's copy holds only in-frame clones and misses some; the assay was immunoSEQ multiplex PCR. The table records 85,000 to 130,000 clones, approximately 90% of them present only once. The CDR3 totals 14 residues. In germline, CDR1 is MDHEN, CDR2 SYDVKM. V was clipped by 6 bases and J by 4 bases; unmatched bases: 8. This TCR was sampled from a female donor with multiple sclerosis, enrolled in a pregnancy study. This sample comprised peripheral blood, obtained after pregnancy. The rearrangement joins TRBV28 to TRBJ1-1; 7 nucleotides align to TRBD1. This CDR3 is CASSPPGTATEAFF. The DNA for the CDR3 is TGTGCCAGCAGCCCCCCCGGGACAGCCACTGAAGCTTTCTTT.